These 27 T cell receptor beta chains originate from one sample sequenced in a study of T-cell memory formation after mild COVID-19. One entry per CDR3 protein results from TCRdb running MiXCR on the 5' RACE reads. In the table there are around 450,000 distinct CDR3 sequences, roughly 20% of which are singletons. The sequenced material came from PBMCs or a T cell subset sorted from them (not recorded which). The receptors originated from an adult woman who had mild COVID-19 (a few samples of this study predate the infection). Cell type and time point are not known.

This clonotype appeared once. The rearrangement uses TRBV15 and TRBJ2-1; TRBD2 agrees at 9 bases. CDR1 and CDR2 (germline): LNHNV, YYDKDF (reference sequence). The V and J ends lost 3 bases and 7 bases, in that order; junction bases with no gene match: 4. This CDR3 spans 14 amino acids. The CDR3, as DNA: TGTGCCACCAGCAGGGTAGCGGGAGAGAATGAGCAGTTCTTC. It translates to CATSRVAGENEQFF.

The chain has TRBV20-1 and TRBJ2-7, with D perhaps matching TRBD1 or TRBD2 (5 bases each). Germline assignment: CDR1 DFQATT and CDR2 SNEGSKA (reference sequence). The length of the CDR3 is 13 residues. The V end lost 5 bases, the J end lost 4 bases, and 15 bases lay between the germline ends. CDR3 sequence reads: CSARTAGAYEQYF. The CDR3 DNA is TGCAGTGCTCGGACCGCCGGGGCTTACGAGCAGTACTTC.

The rearrangement joins TRBV5-1 to TRBJ2-7; 10 nucleotides align to TRBD1. Unmatched junction bases numbered 15, after V lost 7 bases and J lost 5 bases. The germline gives CDR1 SGHRS, CDR2 YFSETQ. The CDR3 is 16 residues long. CDR3 in amino acids: CASANTPGQGIHEQYF. The CDR3 coding sequence is TGCGCCAGCGCAAATACCCCGGGACAGGGGATCCACGAGCAGTACTTC.

This clonotype was observed a handful of times. The chain couples TRBV6-2 or TRBV6-3 to TRBJ1-5; TRBD1 matches at 9 bases. CDR3 size: 17 residues. V lost 7 bases to trimming and J lost 0 bases; unmatched junction nucleotides: 10. Germline V gene sequence: CDR1 MNHEY, CDR2 SVGEGT. The CDR3 here is CASTPGQGHYSNQPQHF. The CDR3, as DNA: TGTGCCAGCACACCGGGACAGGGACATTATAGCAATCAGCCCCAGCATTTT.

This chain joins TRBV6-2 or TRBV6-3 and TRBJ2-7; 7 bases align to TRBD2. The V gene end was trimmed by 6 bases and the J gene end by 1 base; junction bases not matched to a gene: 9. This CDR3 is 15 amino acids long. Germline lookup yields CDR1 MNHEY and CDR2 SVGEGT. The CDR3 DNA sequence: TGTGCCAGCAGCGTGCAGGGAGGGCCATCCTACGAGCAGTACTTC. This translates into CASSVQGGPSYEQYF.

This clonotype was recorded a few times. The rearrangement uses TRBV4-1 and TRBJ2-7, with TRBD1 matching 7 bases. V trimming: 4 bases; J trimming: 3 bases; junction bases outside the gene matches: 9. CDR3 length equals 15 residues. Germline V CDR1 and CDR2: MGHRA, YSYEKL. CDR3 residues: CASSPSPGQLYEQYF. DNA of the CDR3: TGCGCCAGCAGCCCCAGCCCGGGACAGCTCTACGAGCAGTACTTC.

Concerning this clonotype: It is unclear where the CDR3 begins or ends on the DNA, so no DNA is shown, and the CDR3 is as TCRdb lists it. The chain couples TRBV12-3 or TRBV12-4 to TRBJ2-5; the DNA was not used to check the table's D call, TRBD1. The CDR3 spans 14 amino acids, including both terminal residues. CDR3 loop: CASSFGGGAETKYF.

The chain couples TRBV14 to TRBJ1-2; unclear D gene. The CDR3 loop spans 13 amino acids. V was trimmed by 1 base and J by 4 bases, leaving 7 bases between them. The germline V gene encodes CDR1 SGHDN and CDR2 FVKESK. CDR3 loop: CASSQVPSYGYTF. Here the CDR3 DNA reads TGTGCCAGCAGCCAAGTTCCCAGCTATGGCTACACCTTC.

This clonotype was seen a few times. J is TRBJ2-2 and V is TRBV9; maybe TRBD2 (5 bases). The CDR3 totals 15 residues. In germline, CDR1 is SGDLS, CDR2 YYNGEE. Between the trimmed V and J ends, which lost 4 bases and 0 bases, there was a span of 10 bases. CDR3 in amino acids: CASSLGVSNTGELFF. The CDR3 nucleotides are TGTGCCAGCAGCTTGGGAGTCTCGAACACCGGGGAGCTGTTTTTT.

This clonotype was detected many times. The V and J genes are TRBV3-1 and TRBJ2-3; the D gene is possibly TRBD2 (6 bases). This CDR3 spans 15 amino acids. Germline-derived CDR1 and CDR2 are LGHDT and YNNKEL (reference sequence). The V gene lost 1 base and the J gene lost 6 bases, with 14 bases spanning the gap. CDR3 coding DNA: TGTGCCAGCAGCCAAGTCGGGGGTCGGGTGGATACGCAGTATTTT. It encodes CASSQVGGRVDTQYF.

The rearrangement links TRBV30 to TRBJ2-5; possibly TRBD1 for D (5 bases). The CDR3 runs 14 residues. V was shortened by 0 bases and J by 3 bases, with 11 bases between the two germline ends. Germline CDR1 is GTSNPN and CDR2 is SVGIG (reference sequence). The CDR3 coding sequence is TGTGCCTGGAGTGTACGTGGGGCCGAAGAGACCCAGTACTTC. The encoded protein is CAWSVRGAEETQYF.

The table lists this clonotype with a few counts. This chain uses TRBV20-1 with TRBJ2-4, with TRBD2 matching over 7 bases. This CDR3 contains 13 residues. CDR1 DFQATT and CDR2 SNEGSKA come from the germline V gene (reference sequence). Germline trimming cut 5 bases from V and 5 bases from J; bases unmatched to any gene: 6. CDR3 DNA sequence: TGCAGTGCTCATAAGGGAGGGGAAAACATTCAGTACTTC. Protein product: CSAHKGGENIQYF.

This chain uses TRBV29-1 with TRBJ1-1; D is perhaps TRBD1 (5 bases). CDR1 is SQVTM and CDR2 is ANQGSEA in the germline V gene. The germline V and J ends were trimmed by 7 bases and 4 bases, with 10 bases remaining between them. There are 11 residues in the CDR3. This CDR3 reads CSAARGTEAFF. As DNA, the CDR3 is TGCAGCGCCGCAAGGGGCACTGAAGCTTTCTTT. The variable domain in full, completed from reference TRBV29-1 and TRBJ1-1, reads SAVISQKPSRDICQRGTSLTIQCQVDSQVTMMFWYRQQPGQSLTLIATANQGSEATYESGFVIDKFPISRPNLTFSTLTVSNMSPEDSSIYLCSAARGTEAFFGQGTRLTVV.

The chain joins TRBV10-3 to TRBJ2-7; maybe TRBD2 (6 bases). Trimming took off 3 bases at V and 0 bases at J, with 12 bases between the two ends. The germline CDR1 and CDR2 sequences are ENHRY and SYGVKD. The CDR3 runs 15 residues. The CDR3 spells CAISDPGLNSYEQYF. The CDR3, as DNA: TGTGCCATCAGTGACCCGGGACTCAACTCCTACGAGCAGTACTTC.

A word on this clonotype: Mismatch with germline at one junction end may stem from a read error. The chain uses TRBV7-7 and TRBJ2-5; no clear D gene. From germline, CDR1 is SSHAT and CDR2 FNYEAQ (reference sequence). The CDR3 loop spans 13 amino acids. The CDR3 loop is CASSASREETQYF. The CDR3 coding sequence is TGTGCTAGCAGCGCCTCTAGAGAAGAGACCCAGTACTTC.

This clonotype was found a few times. The chain recombines TRBV3-1 with TRBJ1-5; maybe TRBD1 (5 bases). The CDR3 is 12 amino acids. The germline CDR1 and CDR2 sequences are LGHDT and YNNKEL (reference sequence). The germline V and J ends were trimmed by 6 bases and 8 bases, with 11 bases remaining between them. The CDR3 loop reads CASRLGTEPQHF. CDR3 DNA sequence: TGTGCCAGCAGGCTTGGGACCGAGCCCCAGCATTTT.

A few counts support this clonotype. This rearrangement joins TRBV20-1 to TRBJ2-7, with 9 positions matching TRBD2. The CDR3 runs to 15 residues. The germline gives CDR1 DFQATT, CDR2 SNEGSKA (reference sequence). Unmatched junction bases numbered 11, after V lost 5 bases and J lost 3 bases. CDR3 in DNA: TGCAGTGCTCTGAAGACGCGGGAGGGAATCTACGAGCAGTACTTC. Protein sequence: CSALKTREGIYEQYF.

This CDR3 is CASSPRRDIQYF. The CDR3 bases are TGTGCCAGCTCACCAAGGCGGGACATTCAGTACTTC. The chain combines TRBV18 with TRBJ2-4, with D possibly matching TRBD2 (5 bases). The germline V and J ends were trimmed by 2 bases and 8 bases, with 7 bases remaining between them. Per germline, CDR1 KGHSH and CDR2 LQKENI. CDR3 length: 12 residues. Full variable domain (missing parts from reference TRBV18 and TRBJ2-4): NAGVMQNPRHLVRRRGQEARLRCSPMKGHSHVYWYRQLPEEGLKFMVYLQKENIIDESGMPKERFSAEFPKEGPSILRIQQVVRGDSAAYFCASSPRRDIQYFGAGTRLSVL.

This clonotype has at least ten counts. The genes are TRBV18 and TRBJ1-1; TRBD1 aligns across 8 bases. This CDR3 is 15 amino acids long. The trim removed 0 bases at V and 0 bases at J, leaving 0 bases unmatched. CDR1 and CDR2 from the germline V gene are KGHSH and LQKENI. This CDR3 reads CASSPPDRVNTEAFF. The DNA of the CDR3 is TGTGCCAGCTCACCACCGGACAGGGTGAACACTGAAGCTTTCTTT.

The rearrangement links TRBV12-3 or TRBV12-4 to TRBJ2-1, with D perhaps TRBD1 or TRBD2 (5 bases each). There are 14 residues in the CDR3. V was pared by 7 bases and J by 4 bases, with 14 bases between. CDR3 protein: CASNARDRYNEQFF. The CDR3 DNA follows: TGTGCCAGCAATGCCCGGGACCGGTACAATGAGCAGTTCTTC.

This sequence joins TRBV12-3 or TRBV12-4 and TRBJ2-5; a possible D gene is TRBD2 (7 bases). Trimming took 6 bases from V and 5 from J, leaving 16 bases between them. The CDR3 covers 14 residues. The CDR3 bases are TGTGCCAGCAGAGACGCGGGGGCCGGGGAGACCCAGTACTTC. Protein: CASRDAGAGETQYF.

CDR3 in amino acids: CALRGVYGYTF. The DNA for the CDR3 is TGTGCCCTCAGAGGAGTCTATGGCTACACCTTC. The gene calls are TRBV12-3 or TRBV12-4 and TRBJ1-2; D gene ambiguous. The CDR3 extends over 11 amino acids. Trimming cost V 11 bases and J 4 bases, with 11 bases left between them.

The chain uses TRBV7-6 and TRBJ2-5; the D is unclear. There are 15 residues in the CDR3. Looked up from germline, CDR1 is SGHVS and CDR2 is FNYEAQ. With 1 base removed from V and 2 bases from J, the gap between germline ends came to 11 bases. CDR3 sequence (DNA): TGTGCCAGCAGCTTAGGGTTGGGTGCACAAGAGACCCAGTACTTC. This gives the protein CASSLGLGAQETQYF.

This clonotype was found a few times. The chain recombines TRBV6-2 or TRBV6-3 with TRBJ2-7; D is unclear. The V gene's germline CDR1 is MNHEY and CDR2 SVGEGT. The CDR3 is 14 residues long. The V end was cut by 1 base, the J end by 3 bases, with 10 bases between. The CDR3 DNA sequence: TGTGCCAGCAGTTACTTCCCGGCCGTCTACGAGCAGTACTTC. Protein: CASSYFPAVYEQYF.

This clonotype was detected only a few times. This chain connects TRBV5-1 to TRBJ2-5; 8 bases line up with TRBD1. CDR3 size: 14 residues. The V segment lost 4 bases and the J segment 2 bases; nucleotides outside the gene matches: 4. CDR1 is SGHRS, CDR2 YFSETQ, per germline. The CDR3 is CASSPGQEQETQYF. The CDR3 DNA is TGCGCCAGCAGCCCGGGACAGGAGCAAGAGACCCAGTACTTC.

This clonotype was counted only a few times. The chain uses TRBV10-3 and TRBJ2-2; TRBD2 is a possible D gene (6 bases). The germline V and J ends were trimmed by 4 bases and 7 bases, with 13 bases remaining between them. The length of the CDR3 is 14 residues. Germline-derived CDR1 and CDR2 are ENHRY and SYGVKD. This CDR3 is CAISVTREDGELFF. The CDR3 bases are TGTGCCATCAGTGTGACGCGGGAAGACGGGGAGCTGTTTTTT.

This clonotype has just a few counts. The chain carries TRBV20-1 and TRBJ2-1; maybe TRBD2 (6 bases). The CDR3 is made up of 15 amino acids. Deletions cut 7 bases from V and 0 bases from J, with 16 bases between. Per the germline V gene, CDR1 is DFQATT and CDR2 is SNEGSKA (reference sequence). As DNA, the CDR3 is TGCAGTGTGAGGAGCGGGCCAAGCTCCTACAATGAGCAGTTCTTC. As protein: CSVRSGPSSYNEQFF.